This T cell receptor (beta chain) comes out of a study of shared clonotypes between healthy human individuals. Broader study findings: Clonotype sharing among donors was expected to depend on sequencing depth. The study found lower generation probabilities in non-shared clonotypes than in those shared by all four donors.

Investigators spread the genomic DNA of each subset evenly over several immunoSEQ plates. Generated by immunoSEQ multiplex PCR, the TCRdb table keeps only in-frame clones and is missing some. Of about 1 million clones in the sample, about 75% are singletons; the top ten hold roughly 1.4%. Notes on this clone: Antigen: not known.

Only Caucasian adults living in Nashville, Tennessee made up the donor group. The V end lost 4 bases, the J end lost 2 bases, and 11 bases lay between the germline ends. The V gene's germline CDR1 is MRHNA and CDR2 SNTAGT. The CDR3 loop spans 14 amino acids. Sequenced material: memory CD4+ T cells sorted from blood. Subset here: CD45RA-negative fraction. The sequence came from a man younger than 35 in good health. The V call is TRBV6-4, the J call TRBJ1-1; D unclear. DNA of the CDR3: TGTGCCAGCAGTGGGACTGACCTAAACACTGAAGCTTTCTTT. Protein: CASSGTDLNTEAFF.